The rows below give T cell receptor beta chains drawn from one sample of a study of CD4+ T cells in melanoma. Data came from immunoSEQ multiplex PCR; TCRdb stores just in-frame clones and leaves some out. Among approximately 19,000 clones listed, 78% were seen once. These receptors originate from a human donor with melanoma. Both conserved end residues are part of each CDR3. Each record gives: V gene, J gene, clone size, D gene, CDR3 DNA, CDR3 protein. The D gene is left open where the match is weak. Size is omitted from some rows. Given values are once, few, many or a class for expanded clones.

v_gene: TRBV28; j_gene: TRBJ2-7; abundance: .; d_gene: .; CDR3nt: TGTGCCAGCAGTTTTGCGTGGGGGCCCAAGTACGAGCAGTACTTC; CDR3aa: CASSFAWGPKYEQYF
v_gene: TRBV9; j_gene: TRBJ1-4; abundance: .; d_gene: .; CDR3nt: TGTGCCAGCAGCCAGACAGAAACTGCAACTAATGAAAAACTGTTTTTT; CDR3aa: CASSQTETATNEKLFF
v_gene: TRBV5-1; j_gene: TRBJ2-1; abundance: .; d_gene: .; CDR3nt: TGCGCCAGCACTTTGGTGGGGGCCGCGGATGAGCAGTTCTTC; CDR3aa: CASTLVGAADEQFF
v_gene: TRBV6-5; j_gene: TRBJ2-1; abundance: .; d_gene: TRBD2; CDR3nt: TGTGCCAGCAGGGTAGCGGGGGGGTCCTACAATGAGCAGTTCTTC; CDR3aa: CASRVAGGSYNEQFF
v_gene: TRBV25-1; j_gene: TRBJ1-6; abundance: .; d_gene: .; CDR3nt: TGTGCCAGCAGCCCCACGGGCGGGGATTCACCCCTCCACTTT; CDR3aa: CASSPTGGDSPLHF
v_gene: TRBV7-8; j_gene: TRBJ2-1; abundance: .; d_gene: TRBD2; CDR3nt: TGTGCCAGCAGCTTAGCGTTTAGCGGGGGGGCGCAGTTCTTC; CDR3aa: CASSLAFSGGAQFF
v_gene: TRBV5-1; j_gene: TRBJ2-1; abundance: .; d_gene: TRBD2; CDR3nt: TGCGCCAGCAGCTCGGACAAGACTAGCGGGGTGCAGTTCTTC; CDR3aa: CASSSDKTSGVQFF
v_gene: TRBV5-4; j_gene: TRBJ2-2; abundance: few; d_gene: .; CDR3nt: TGTGCCAGCAGCGAACAGTCGACCGGGGAGCTGTTTTTT; CDR3aa: CASSEQSTGELFF
v_gene: TRBV29-1; j_gene: TRBJ1-4; abundance: .; d_gene: TRBD1; CDR3nt: TGCAGCGGTGGGGACAGACGTAATGAAAAACTGTTTTTT; CDR3aa: CSGGDRRNEKLFF
v_gene: TRBV2; j_gene: TRBJ1-4; abundance: .; d_gene: .; CDR3nt: TGTGCCAGCAGCAACCCAGCCCTGAATGAAAAACTGTTTTTT; CDR3aa: CASSNPALNEKLFF
v_gene: TRBV15; j_gene: TRBJ2-2; abundance: .; d_gene: .; CDR3nt: TGTGCCACCAGCAGGCTGAAGGGAACCGGGGAGCTGTTTTTT; CDR3aa: CATSRLKGTGELFF
v_gene: TRBV2; j_gene: TRBJ1-5; abundance: .; d_gene: .; CDR3nt: TGTGCCAGCAGGCAGCCCAATCAGCCCCAGCATTTT; CDR3aa: CASRQPNQPQHF
v_gene: TRBV5-8; j_gene: TRBJ2-7; abundance: few; d_gene: TRBD1; CDR3nt: TGTGCCAGCAGCTTGCCGACAGGGGATAGGTACGAGCAGTACTTC; CDR3aa: CASSLPTGDRYEQYF
v_gene: TRBV7-9; j_gene: TRBJ2-7; abundance: .; d_gene: .; CDR3nt: TGTGCCAGCAGCTTAGCGGGCAGAGGAGGGGAGCAGTACTTC; CDR3aa: CASSLAGRGGEQYF
v_gene: TRBV18; j_gene: TRBJ2-7; abundance: .; d_gene: TRBD2; CDR3nt: TGTGCCAGCTCACCACCCCCCCACGGGGGGGATTCCTACGAGCAGTACTTC; CDR3aa: CASSPPPHGGDSYEQYF
v_gene: TRBV30; j_gene: TRBJ1-2; abundance: once; d_gene: .; CDR3nt: TGTGCCTGGAGTGGCGGATTCCAAGCTGATGGCTACACCTTC; CDR3aa: CAWSGGFQADGYTF
v_gene: TRBV9; j_gene: TRBJ2-2; abundance: few; d_gene: .; CDR3nt: TGTGCCAGCAGCGTAGGATGGGAAGGGGAGCTGTTTTTT; CDR3aa: CASSVGWEGELFF
v_gene: TRBV29-1; j_gene: TRBJ1-4; abundance: .; d_gene: TRBD1; CDR3nt: TGCAGCGTATCAGGGGGCGGGGTGCGATCTAATGAAAAACTGTTTTTT; CDR3aa: CSVSGGGVRSNEKLFF